This T cell receptor (beta chain) was observed in a study of a mutant IDH1 vaccine in newly diagnosed glioma. Time point indicated: week 23, last vaccination. Vaccination comprised doses that each held 300 ug of mutant IDH1 20-mer peptide, plus topical imiquimod. TCRdb keeps only in-frame clones here, not all; method: immunoSEQ multiplex PCR. The data hold about 67,000 clones, with approximately 84% observed a single time. This clone was detected once. Its target is unknown. The germline CDR1 and CDR2 sequences are MDHEN and SYDVKM. V lost 6 bases and J lost 3, with 12 bases in between. The CDR3 runs to 14 residues. Study outcomes and limitations: Vaccine-induced immune responses were detected in over 90% of patients.

The chain has TRBV28 and TRBJ1-5; weak D call: TRBD1 (5 bases). The receptor was isolated from a man younger than 30 with glioma. The sequences come from PBMCs, collected from a glioma patient whose treatment included an IDH1 peptide vaccine. The CDR3 protein is CASRSGDPNQPQHF. CDR3 in DNA: TGTGCCAGCAGGAGCGGGGACCCCAATCAGCCCCAGCATTTT.